What follows is one TCR beta chain and its context. Immunohistochemistry showed robust Merkel cell polyomavirus Large T antigen staining in every patient's tumor. Blood and/or cultured TIL held KLL-tetramer+ cells above 0.04% of CD8+ cells. Every patient was Caucasian, with ages from roughly 50 to 85 and median 65. This entry belongs to a study of tumor-infiltrating T cells and Merkel cell polyomavirus. For the study at large: CD8+ T cells recognized the Merkel cell polyomavirus KLL epitope.

The J segment lost 1 base and the V segment lost 4 bases, leaving 11 bases of the junction unmatched. The CDR3 length is 17 residues. CDR1 is LGHNA and CDR2 is YNFKEQ in the germline V gene. Some clones are missing from TCRdb's copy, which holds only in-frame ones; the method was immunoSEQ multiplex PCR. Of several thousand clones in the sample, 80% to 90% were seen once. V is TRBV4-2 and J is TRBJ2-5; 8 nucleotides agree with TRBD2. The sample taken for sequencing was tumor tissue. This TCR came from a man between 45 and 60 years old with Merkel cell carcinoma. The DNA for the CDR3 is TGTGCCAGCAGCCCCCTAGCCGGCCTAGCGGGCCAAGAGACCCAGTACTTC. Translated: CASSPLAGLAGQETQYF.